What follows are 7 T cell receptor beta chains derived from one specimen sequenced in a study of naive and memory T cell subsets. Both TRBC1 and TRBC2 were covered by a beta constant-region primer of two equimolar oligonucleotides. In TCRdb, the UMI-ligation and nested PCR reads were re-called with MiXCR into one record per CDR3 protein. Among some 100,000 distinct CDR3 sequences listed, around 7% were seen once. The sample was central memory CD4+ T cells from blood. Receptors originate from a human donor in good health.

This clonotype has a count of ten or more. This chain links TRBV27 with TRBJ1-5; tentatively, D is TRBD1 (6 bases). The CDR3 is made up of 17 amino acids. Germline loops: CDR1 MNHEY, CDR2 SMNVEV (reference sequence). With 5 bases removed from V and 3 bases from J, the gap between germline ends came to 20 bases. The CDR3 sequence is CASSPLDTQGTNQPQHF. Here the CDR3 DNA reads TGTGCCAGCAGTCCACTCGACACACAGGGTACCAATCAGCCCCAGCATTTT.

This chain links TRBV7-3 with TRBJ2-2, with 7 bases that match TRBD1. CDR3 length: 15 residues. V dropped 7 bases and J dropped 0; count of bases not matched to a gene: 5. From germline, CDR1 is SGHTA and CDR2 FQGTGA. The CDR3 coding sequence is TGTGCCAGCACCCCGGGACAGCCGAACACCGGGGAGCTGTTTTTT. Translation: CASTPGQPNTGELFF.

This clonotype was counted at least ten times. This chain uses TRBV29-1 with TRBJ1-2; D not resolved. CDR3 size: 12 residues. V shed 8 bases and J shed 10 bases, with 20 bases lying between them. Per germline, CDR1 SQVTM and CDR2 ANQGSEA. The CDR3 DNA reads TGCAGCCCCTCTCGGGAGCCAGGCTCCTACACCTTC. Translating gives CSPSREPGSYTF.

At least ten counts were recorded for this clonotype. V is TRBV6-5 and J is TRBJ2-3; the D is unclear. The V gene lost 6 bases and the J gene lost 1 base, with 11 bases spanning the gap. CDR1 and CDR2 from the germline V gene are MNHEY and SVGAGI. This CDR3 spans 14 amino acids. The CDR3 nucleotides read TGTGCCAGCAGGCAGGATTTTGGCACAGATACGCAGTATTTT. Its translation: CASRQDFGTDTQYF.

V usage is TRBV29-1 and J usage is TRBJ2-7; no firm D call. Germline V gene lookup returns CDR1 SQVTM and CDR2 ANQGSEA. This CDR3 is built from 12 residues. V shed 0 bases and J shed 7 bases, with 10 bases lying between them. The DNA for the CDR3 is TGCAGCGTTGAAGATTGGCTGGGGGAGCAGTACTTC. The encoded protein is CSVEDWLGEQYF.

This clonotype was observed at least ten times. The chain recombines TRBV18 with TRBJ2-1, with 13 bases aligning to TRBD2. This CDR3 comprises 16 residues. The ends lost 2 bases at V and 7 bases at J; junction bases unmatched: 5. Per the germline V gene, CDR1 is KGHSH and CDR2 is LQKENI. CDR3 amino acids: CASSPRLAGGGNEQFF. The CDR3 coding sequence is TGTGCCAGCTCACCAAGACTAGCGGGAGGCGGAAATGAGCAGTTCTTC.

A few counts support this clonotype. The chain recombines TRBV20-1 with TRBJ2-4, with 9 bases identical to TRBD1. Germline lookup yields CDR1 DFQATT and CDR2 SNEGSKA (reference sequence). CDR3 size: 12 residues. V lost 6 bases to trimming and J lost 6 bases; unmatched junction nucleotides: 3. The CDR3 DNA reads TGCAGTGCAACGGGACAGGGAAACATTCAGTACTTC. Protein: CSATGQGNIQYF.